The present TCR beta chain was sequenced within a study of T cells in Graves' hyperthyroidism and ophthalmopathy. This clonotype was counted ten times or more. RNA transcripts were the template for amplifying TCR beta CDR3 regions. A first-round RT-PCR of the TCR CDR3 used the HTBI primer set. MiXCR, applied by TCRdb to the multiplex PCR reads, yields one record per CDR3 protein. This table holds fewer than 650,000 distinct CDR3 sequences, about 15% found once. The TCR was taken from a woman aged 35 to 49 with Graves' ophthalmopathy. What was sequenced was blood.

The CDR3: CATSAGNIQYF. The CDR3 DNA reads TGTGCCACGTCGGCTGGAAACATTCAGTACTTC. The rearrangement uses TRBV15 and TRBJ2-4; D remains ambiguous. The germline V gene has CDR1 LNHNV and CDR2 YYDKDF (reference sequence). The CDR3 runs 11 residues. The ends were cut back, 9 bases at V and 6 bases at J, with 9 bases in the middle.